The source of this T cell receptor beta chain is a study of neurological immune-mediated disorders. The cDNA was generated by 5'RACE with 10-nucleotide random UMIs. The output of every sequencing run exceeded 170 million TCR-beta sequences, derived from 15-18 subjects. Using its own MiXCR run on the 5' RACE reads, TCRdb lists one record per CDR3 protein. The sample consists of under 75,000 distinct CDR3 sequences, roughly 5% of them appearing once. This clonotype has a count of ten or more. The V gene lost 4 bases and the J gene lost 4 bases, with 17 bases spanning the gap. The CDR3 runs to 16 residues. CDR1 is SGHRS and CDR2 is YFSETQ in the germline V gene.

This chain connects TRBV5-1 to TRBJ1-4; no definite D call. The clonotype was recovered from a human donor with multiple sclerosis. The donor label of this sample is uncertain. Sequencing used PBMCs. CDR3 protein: CASSHGRGLGNEKLFF. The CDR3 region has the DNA TGCGCCAGCAGCCACGGGCGAGGCCTGGGTAATGAAAAACTGTTTTTT. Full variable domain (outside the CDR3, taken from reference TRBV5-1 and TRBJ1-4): KAGVTQTPRYLIKTRGQQVTLSCSPISGHRSVSWYQQTPGQGLQFLFEYFSETQRNKGNFPGRFSGRQFSNSRSEMNVSTLELGDSALYLCASSHGRGLGNEKLFFGSGTQLSVL.